Presented here are 7 T cell receptor beta chains from one specimen sequenced in a study of blood T cell repertoires in COVID-19. Using immunoSEQ multiplex PCR, the repertoire was profiled, and TCRdb retains in-frame clones only, with some absent. The top ten hold less than 9% of the sample, which has fewer than 200,000 clones, 84% seen once. Sequencing used peripheral blood. The origin of the receptors is a man aged 35-49 years who had recovered from COVID-19.

The chain carries TRBV18 and TRBJ2-5; 9 positions match TRBD1. Trimming removed 5 bases from V and 5 bases from J; junction bases left unmatched: 6. This CDR3 region has 14 residues. Germline V gene sequence: CDR1 KGHSH, CDR2 LQKENI. CDR3 region: CASSARTGDETQYF. The CDR3 coding sequence is TGTGCCAGCTCAGCACGGACAGGGGACGAGACCCAGTACTTC.

This chain joins TRBV7-9 and TRBJ2-1, with D possibly TRBD2 on 5 matching bases. CDR1 SEHNR and CDR2 FQNEAQ come from the germline V gene (reference sequence). V lost 1 base, J lost 9 bases, and 16 bases lay in between. The CDR3 length is 15 residues. The CDR3 loop is CASSLGGRGPTEQFF. The CDR3 DNA reads TGTGCCAGCAGCTTAGGTGGGAGAGGCCCTACTGAGCAGTTCTTC.

J is TRBJ1-3 and V is TRBV25-1; weak D call: TRBD1 (6 bases). Per germline, CDR1 MGHDK and CDR2 SYGVNS. The CDR3 is 15 residues long. Trimming took 4 bases from V and 0 from J, leaving 10 bases between them. The CDR3 reads CASSGGGSSGNTIYF. The DNA for the CDR3 is TGTGCCAGCAGTGGGGGGGGCAGCTCTGGAAACACCATATATTTT.

This clone was observed a single time. The V gene is TRBV4-3, the J gene TRBJ2-7, with 7 bases aligning to TRBD2. The germline V gene has CDR1 LGHNA and CDR2 YSLEER. This CDR3 is built from 13 residues. With V trimmed by 1 base and J by 5 bases, 2 bases remained unmatched. CDR3 nucleotides: TGCGCCAGCAGCCAAGGAGGGAGGGACGAGCAGTACTTC. Translating gives CASSQGGRDEQYF.

The chain combines TRBV11-2 with TRBJ2-1; maybe TRBD1 (5 bases). V gave up 4 bases and J gave up 7 bases, with 17 bases separating them. Per germline, CDR1 SGHAT and CDR2 FQNNGV. The CDR3 length is 15 residues. CDR3 bases: TGTGCCAGCAGCTCGCAGGGATTTTATAGTAATGAGCAGTTCTTC. Protein product: CASSSQGFYSNEQFF.

The chain joins TRBV6-6 to TRBJ2-1, with 8 bases matching TRBD2. V lost 2 bases, J lost 7 bases, and 10 bases stayed unmatched. Germline values: CDR1 MNHNY, CDR2 SVGAGI (reference sequence). CDR3 length: 16 amino acids. The CDR3 DNA follows: TGTGCCAGCAGTTACGGACCGGGAGGGATTGTGAATGAGCAGTTCTTC. It translates to CASSYGPGGIVNEQFF.

The chain combines TRBV7-9 with TRBJ2-5, with 9 bases matching TRBD2. The germline CDR1 and CDR2 sequences are SEHNR and FQNEAQ (reference sequence). V lost 2 bases to trimming and J lost 4 bases; unmatched junction nucleotides: 5. The CDR3 has 15 residues. CDR3 DNA sequence: TGTGCCAGCAGCTTATGGGGCGGGGGGGCAGAGACCCAGTACTTC. Protein product: CASSLWGGGAETQYF. Looking up the rest from reference TRBV7-9 and TRBJ2-5 gives the full variable domain: DTGVSQNPRHKITKRGQNVTFRCDPISEHNRLYWYRQTLGQGPEFLTYFQNEAQLEKSRLLSDRFSAERPKGSFSTLEIQRTEQGDSAMYLCASSLWGGGAETQYFGPGTRLLVL.